The 20 T cell receptor beta chains below all came from one sample that was sequenced in a study of T cell repertoires in cytomegalovirus infection. Antigens of these TCRs are unknown. TCRdb ran MiXCR on the reads and lists one entry per CDR3 protein. The repertoire includes over 100,000 distinct CDR3 sequences, around 31% of them detected once, and about 81% sits in the top ten. The specimen comprised CD8+ T cells from cultured PBMCs, sampled from culture after CMV antigen stimulation. These receptors were obtained from a human donor in good health (CMV status not recorded). Some clones in this sample may be carry-over from other donors' samples.

This chain uses TRBV19 with TRBJ1-1; D perhaps matches TRBD1 (5 bases). Between the trimmed V and J ends, which lost 7 bases and 11 bases, there was a span of 17 bases. The length of the CDR3 is 12 residues. Germline V lookup: CDR1 LNHDA, CDR2 SQIVND (reference sequence). The CDR3 loop reads CASTLGGVGAFF. The CDR3 DNA is TGTGCCAGTACCCTTGGGGGGGTCGGGGCTTTCTTT.

This clonotype has just a few counts. V and J are TRBV4-3 and TRBJ2-7; D is possibly TRBD1 or TRBD2 (5 bases each). This CDR3 contains 15 residues. V lost 1 base and J lost 2, with 12 bases in between. CDR1 and CDR2 (germline): LGHNA, YSLEER. CDR3 sequence reads: CASSQAGTEAYEQYF. The CDR3 bases are TGCGCCAGCAGCCAAGCCGGGACGGAAGCCTACGAGCAGTACTTC.

In DNA form, the CDR3 reads TGTGCCAGCAGTTACTCATCTAGCGGGGGGGCCGGTACGCAGTATTTT. Amino acids: CASSYSSSGGAGTQYF. This chain joins TRBV6-5 and TRBJ2-3, with TRBD2 identical over 12 bases. The V gene end was trimmed by 0 bases and the J gene end by 8 bases; junction bases not matched to a gene: 6. Germline CDR1 is MNHEY and CDR2 is SVGAGI. The CDR3 extends over 16 amino acids.

Only a few counts were recorded for this clonotype. The chain recombines TRBV11-2 with TRBJ1-1; D ambiguous. Trimming took off 3 bases at V and 4 bases at J, with 12 bases between the two ends. The CDR3 has 14 residues. The germline CDR1 and CDR2 sequences are SGHAT and FQNNGV. As DNA, the CDR3 is TGTGCCAGCAGCTTTCATGGCGATAGCACTGAAGCTTTCTTT. It yields the protein CASSFHGDSTEAFF. Full variable domain (outside the CDR3, taken from reference TRBV11-2 and TRBJ1-1): EAGVAQSPRYKIIEKRQSVAFWCNPISGHATLYWYQQILGQGPKLLIQFQNNGVVDDSQLPKDRFSAERLKGVDSTLKIQPAKLEDSAVYLCASSFHGDSTEAFFGQGTRLTVV.

This clonotype was observed a few times. The rearrangement uses TRBV27 and TRBJ2-2; no clear D. The CDR3 contains 13 residues. V dropped 8 bases and J dropped 0 bases, with 7 bases sitting between them. Germline CDR1 reads MNHEY; CDR2 reads SMNVEV (reference sequence). CDR3 residues: CASGITNTGELFF. DNA of the CDR3: TGTGCCAGCGGCATAACGAACACCGGGGAGCTGTTTTTT.

The chain has TRBV19 and TRBJ1-1; 8 positions agree with TRBD1. CDR3 size: 15 residues. V lost 2 bases and J lost 1; bases outside the gene matches: 3. CDR1 and CDR2 from the germline V gene are LNHDA and SQIVND (reference sequence). CDR3 nucleotides: TGTGCCAGTAGTATAAATGGACAGGGGAACACTGAAGCTTTCTTT. It yields the protein CASSINGQGNTEAFF.

This CDR3 reads CSDLDDYGYTF. Here the CDR3 DNA reads TGCAGTGATCTAGACGACTATGGCTACACCTTC. The chain is built from TRBV20-1 and TRBJ1-2; D is uncertain. The CDR3 has 11 residues. The germline V and J ends were trimmed by 7 bases and 3 bases, with 9 bases remaining between them. The germline V gene encodes CDR1 DFQATT and CDR2 SNEGSKA (reference sequence).

The genes are TRBV27 and TRBJ2-7; D is possibly TRBD1 or TRBD2 (5 bases each). The CDR3 extends over 15 amino acids. Looked up from germline, CDR1 is MNHEY and CDR2 is SMNVEV (reference sequence). V dropped 2 bases and J dropped 0 bases, with 11 bases sitting between them. The CDR3 nucleotides are TGTGCCAGCAGTTTAGGGGACCCTAGCTCCTACGAGCAGTACTTC. This codes for CASSLGDPSSYEQYF.

In this sample, this clonotype turned up a few times. The chain uses TRBV12-3 or TRBV12-4 and TRBJ2-2; weak D call: TRBD2 (5 bases). This CDR3 has 15 amino acids. Trimming removed 3 bases from V and 0 bases from J, with 8 bases in between. The CDR3 here is CASSLGSTNTGELFF. As DNA, the CDR3 is TGTGCCAGCAGTTTGGGGAGTACGAACACCGGGGAGCTGTTTTTT.

This clonotype was picked up many times. The rearrangement links TRBV4-1 to TRBJ2-1; D unclear. CDR3 size: 13 residues. Germline CDR1 and CDR2: MGHRA and YSYEKL. V was cut by 4 bases and J by 3 bases, with 7 bases left in between. As DNA, the CDR3 is TGCGCCAGCAGCCCCCCTAGCTACAATGAGCAGTTCTTC. Translation: CASSPPSYNEQFF.

This clonotype showed up just a few times. This chain links TRBV7-2 with TRBJ2-5, with 8 bases identical to TRBD2. In germline, CDR1 is SGHTA, CDR2 FQGNSA. The CDR3 sequence is 15 residues long. V lost 0 bases, J lost 5 bases, and 5 bases stayed unmatched. The CDR3, as DNA: TGTGCCAGCAGCTTAGCTAGCGGGGCCGGGGAGACCCAGTACTTC. Amino acids: CASSLASGAGETQYF.

V and J are TRBV7-4 and TRBJ2-2; D is unresolved. The CDR3 runs 11 residues. The V end lost 7 bases, the J end lost 3 bases, and 3 bases lay between the germline ends. CDR1 is SGHVT, CDR2 SQSDAQ, per germline. This chain's CDR3 is CASIYTGELFF. The CDR3 nucleotides are TGTGCCAGCATATACACCGGGGAGCTGTTTTTT.

The chain recombines TRBV7-9 with TRBJ1-6, with D maybe TRBD1 (5 bases). The length of the CDR3 is 17 residues. Germline CDR1 reads SEHNR; CDR2 reads FQNEAQ (reference sequence). V lost 3 bases to trimming and J lost 4 bases, with 16 bases between them. CDR3 DNA: TGTGCCAGCAGCTTGGGGACCTCCGGCGGATATAATTCACCCCTCCACTTT. It encodes CASSLGTSGGYNSPLHF. Supplemented by reference TRBV7-9 and TRBJ1-6, the full variable domain reads DTGVSQNPRHKITKRGQNVTFRCDPISEHNRLYWYRQTLGQGPEFLTYFQNEAQLEKSRLLSDRFSAERPKGSFSTLEIQRTEQGDSAMYLCASSLGTSGGYNSPLHFGNGTRLTVT.

This clonotype was seen more than once but under ten times. The chain recombines TRBV4-2 with TRBJ2-7; tentatively, D is TRBD2 (6 bases). Germline V gene lookup returns CDR1 LGHNA and CDR2 YNFKEQ. The CDR3 length is 13 residues. Trimming removed 4 bases from V and 6 bases from J, with 13 bases in between. CDR3 DNA sequence: TGTGCCAGCAGCCCTACGGAGGGCGCCGAGCAGTACTTC. Encoded protein: CASSPTEGAEQYF.

The chain employs TRBV19 and TRBJ1-3; D perhaps matches TRBD1 (6 bases). This CDR3 has 12 residues. Deletions cut 9 bases from V and 4 bases from J, with 10 bases between. The germline CDR1 and CDR2 sequences are LNHDA and SQIVND (reference sequence). CDR3 in amino acids: CASSGTGNTIYF. The CDR3, as DNA: TGTGCCAGCAGCGGGACAGGAAACACCATATATTTT.

J is TRBJ1-1 and V is TRBV6-5, with D uncertain. The germline V and J ends were trimmed by 2 bases and 0 bases, with 10 bases remaining between them. Germline V lookup: CDR1 MNHEY, CDR2 SVGAGI. The CDR3 is made up of 15 amino acids. The CDR3 sequence is CASSYSRLLNTEAFF. The CDR3 DNA is TGTGCCAGCAGTTACAGTCGGTTATTGAACACTGAAGCTTTCTTT.

The genes are TRBV12-3 or TRBV12-4 and TRBJ2-7; no definite D call. CDR3 size: 12 residues. V was shortened by 3 bases and J by 4 bases, with 7 bases between the two germline ends. CDR3 coding DNA: TGTGCCAGCAGTTTTTGGGGATACGAGCAGTACTTC. Protein sequence: CASSFWGYEQYF.

The chain links TRBV20-1 to TRBJ2-5; no definite D call. The CDR3 totals 16 residues. Germline V CDR1 and CDR2: DFQATT, SNEGSKA (reference sequence). V gave up 0 bases and J gave up 2 bases, with 16 bases separating them. CDR3 loop: CSARENVGLVQETQYF. The DNA for the CDR3 is TGCAGTGCTAGAGAAAATGTGGGATTGGTACAAGAGACCCAGTACTTC.

V is TRBV6-1 and J is TRBJ2-7; tentatively, D is TRBD2 (5 bases). CDR3 length: 15 amino acids. V shed 10 bases and J shed 0 bases, with 19 bases lying between them. Germline lookup yields CDR1 MNHNS and CDR2 SASEGT. CDR3 region: CATQEDLSSSYEQYF. The CDR3 DNA follows: TGTGCCACCCAGGAGGACCTCAGCAGCTCCTACGAGCAGTACTTC.

This clonotype showed up just a few times. The J gene is TRBJ2-1, the V gene TRBV6-6; D gene unclear. V lost 2 bases and J lost 8, with 10 bases in between. The CDR3 is 13 residues long. Germline V gene sequence: CDR1 MNHNY, CDR2 SVGAGI (reference sequence). CDR3 DNA: TGTGCCAGCAGTTACCGTCCCTCGGATGAGCAGTTCTTC. Residues: CASSYRPSDEQFF.